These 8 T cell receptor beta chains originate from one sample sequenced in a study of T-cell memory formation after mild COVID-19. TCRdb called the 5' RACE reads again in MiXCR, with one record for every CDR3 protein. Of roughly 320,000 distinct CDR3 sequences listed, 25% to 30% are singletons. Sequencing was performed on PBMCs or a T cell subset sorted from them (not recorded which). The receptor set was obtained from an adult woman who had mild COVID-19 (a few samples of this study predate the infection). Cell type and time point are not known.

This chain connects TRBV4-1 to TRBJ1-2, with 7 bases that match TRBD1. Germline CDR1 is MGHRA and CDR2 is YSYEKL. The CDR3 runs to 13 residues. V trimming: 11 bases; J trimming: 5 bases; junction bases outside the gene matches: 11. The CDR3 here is CASSGTDTYGYTF. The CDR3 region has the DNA TGCGCCTCTAGTGGGACAGACACTTATGGCTACACCTTC.

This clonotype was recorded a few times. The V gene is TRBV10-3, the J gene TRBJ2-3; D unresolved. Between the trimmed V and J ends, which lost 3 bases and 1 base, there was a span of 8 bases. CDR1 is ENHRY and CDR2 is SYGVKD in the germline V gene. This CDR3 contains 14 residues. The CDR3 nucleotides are TGTGCCATCAGTGATGGAAGGCGCACAGATACGCAGTATTTT. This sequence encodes CAISDGRRTDTQYF.

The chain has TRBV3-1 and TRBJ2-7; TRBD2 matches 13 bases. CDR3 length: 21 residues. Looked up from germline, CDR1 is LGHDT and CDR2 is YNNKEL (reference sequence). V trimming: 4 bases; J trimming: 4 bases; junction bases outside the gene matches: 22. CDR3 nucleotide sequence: TGTGCCAGCAGCCCCAAAGACTCCCGACTAGCGGGGGGCCAACGCGATTACGAGCAGTACTTC. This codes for CASSPKDSRLAGGQRDYEQYF.

The CDR3 loop reads CASSRGRQATNEKLFF. The CDR3 DNA is TGTGCCAGCAGTAGGGGAAGGCAAGCAACTAATGAAAAACTGTTTTTT. This chain links TRBV9 with TRBJ1-4; tentatively, D is TRBD1 (5 bases). The germline CDR1 and CDR2 sequences are SGDLS and YYNGEE. CDR3 length: 16 amino acids. With 5 bases removed from V and 0 bases from J, the gap between germline ends came to 14 bases.

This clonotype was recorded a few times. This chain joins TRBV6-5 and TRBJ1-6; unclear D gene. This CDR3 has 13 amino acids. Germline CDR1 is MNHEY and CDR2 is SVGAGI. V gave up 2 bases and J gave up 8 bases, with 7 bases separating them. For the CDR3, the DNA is TGTGCCAGCAGTTACCTCCCTGATTCACCCCTCCACTTT. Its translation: CASSYLPDSPLHF.

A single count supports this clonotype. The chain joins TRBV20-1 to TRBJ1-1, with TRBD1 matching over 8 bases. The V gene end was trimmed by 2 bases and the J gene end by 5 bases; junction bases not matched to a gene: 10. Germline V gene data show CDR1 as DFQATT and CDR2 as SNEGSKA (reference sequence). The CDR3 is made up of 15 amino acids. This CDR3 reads CSARSPGGAKTEAFF. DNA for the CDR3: TGCAGTGCTAGAAGCCCAGGGGGCGCGAAGACTGAAGCTTTCTTT.

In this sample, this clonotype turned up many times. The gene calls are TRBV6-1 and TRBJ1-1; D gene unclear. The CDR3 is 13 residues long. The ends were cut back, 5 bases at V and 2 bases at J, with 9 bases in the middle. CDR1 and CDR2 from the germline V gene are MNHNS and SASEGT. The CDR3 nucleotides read TGTGCCAGCAGTCTCCAGGACAACACTGAAGCTTTCTTT. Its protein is CASSLQDNTEAFF.

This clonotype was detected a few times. CDR3 nucleotides: TGCAGCGCCCGCGGGACAGGGTTGTTCTACACCTTC. This encodes CSARGTGLFYTF. This chain joins TRBV29-1 and TRBJ1-2; 9 positions agree with TRBD1. Trimming took 7 bases from V and 10 from J; bases not matched to a gene: 10. The CDR3 contains 12 residues. Germline CDR1 SQVTM, CDR2 ANQGSEA.